What follows are 17 T cell receptor beta chains derived from one specimen sequenced in a study of blood T cell repertoires in COVID-19. Sequencing was performed with immunoSEQ multiplex PCR; in TCRdb, only in-frame clones are kept and a portion is missing. The sample carries 9,500 to 13,000 clones, roughly nine tenths recorded once. The sample was peripheral blood. The receptors come from a human donor in a cohort sampled during active COVID-19.

The chain couples TRBV28 to TRBJ1-5; no definite D call. CDR3 size: 15 residues. Germline V gene lookup returns CDR1 MDHEN and CDR2 SYDVKM. Trimming took 6 bases from V and 4 from J, leaving 16 bases between them. CDR3 in amino acids: CASRSSVRENQPQHF. In nucleotides, the CDR3 is TGTGCCAGCAGATCTTCAGTGAGGGAGAATCAGCCCCAGCATTTT.

This clone has only a few counts. The V call is TRBV28, the J call TRBJ1-5; 7 nucleotides align to TRBD1. J was trimmed by 1 base and V by 3 bases; bases with no gene match: 3. Germline CDR1 MDHEN, CDR2 SYDVKM. This CDR3 contains 15 residues. Here the CDR3 reads CASSLYRGSNQPQHF. The CDR3 DNA sequence: TGTGCCAGCAGTTTGTACAGGGGAAGCAATCAGCCCCAGCATTTT.

The chain carries TRBV9 and TRBJ1-1; 8 nucleotides line up with TRBD1. The CDR3 has 15 amino acids. J gave up 4 bases and V 0 bases, and 5 bases lay outside the gene matches. Germline V gene lookup returns CDR1 SGDLS and CDR2 YYNGEE. CDR3: CASSVAQGAGTEAFF. In nucleotides, the CDR3 is TGTGCCAGCAGCGTAGCCCAGGGGGCTGGCACTGAAGCTTTCTTT.

The CDR3 nucleotides read TGTGCCAGCAGTTCTGGAACAGGGGGCGAGCAGTACTTC. It encodes CASSSGTGGEQYF. The chain employs TRBV27 and TRBJ2-7; 8 bases map to TRBD1. The CDR3 loop spans 13 amino acids. CDR1 MNHEY and CDR2 SMNVEV come from the germline V gene (reference sequence). V trimming: 4 bases; J trimming: 6 bases; junction bases outside the gene matches: 5.

This clone appeared a few times. This sequence joins TRBV4-1 and TRBJ2-5, with 8 bases that match TRBD1. CDR3 length: 15 residues. Germline lookup yields CDR1 MGHRA and CDR2 YSYEKL. V was clipped by 4 bases and J by 4 bases; unmatched bases: 8. The CDR3 region is CASSPRTGSVETQYF. As DNA, the CDR3 is TGCGCCAGCAGCCCCAGGACAGGGTCCGTAGAGACCCAGTACTTC.

This rearrangement joins TRBV19 to TRBJ2-5; the D gene is possibly TRBD2 (6 bases). CDR3 length: 8 residues. Germline V gene lookup returns CDR1 LNHDA and CDR2 SQIVND (reference sequence). Trimming stripped 11 bases from V and 12 bases from J, with 10 bases between. The CDR3 bases are TGTGCCGGCGGAGGGGAGTACTTC. Translated: CAGGGEYF.

CDR3 nucleotides: TGTGCCACCACCGCGGTTGGGGCCAACGTCCTGACTTTC. Encoded protein: CATTAVGANVLTF. V and J are TRBV10-3 and TRBJ2-6; D ambiguous. Trimming removed 10 bases at V and 3 bases at J, with 10 bases between. The germline V gene has CDR1 ENHRY and CDR2 SYGVKD. The CDR3 contains 13 residues.

CDR3 sequence (DNA): TGTGCCAGCACCCTTGACTACCGGAGGGGATTTAACTATGGCTACACCTTC. This encodes CASTLDYRRGFNYGYTF. The chain is built from TRBV7-2 and TRBJ1-2, with D possibly being TRBD1 (5 bases). Trimming pared 7 bases from V and 1 base from J, leaving 22 bases between. The CDR3 extends over 17 amino acids. CDR1 is SGHTA and CDR2 is FQGNSA in the germline V gene.

The rearrangement links TRBV19 to TRBJ1-5; D is possibly TRBD1 (5 bases). The CDR3 is 14 amino acids. Germline assignment: CDR1 LNHDA and CDR2 SQIVND (reference sequence). The V end was cut by 9 bases, the J end by 7 bases, with 19 bases between. The CDR3 here is CASQAGGRGQPQHF. Written as DNA, the CDR3 is TGTGCCAGCCAGGCCGGGGGAAGAGGGCAGCCCCAGCATTTT.

The chain carries TRBV30 and TRBJ1-2; tentative D call: TRBD1 (6 bases). The CDR3 contains 14 residues. V lost 4 bases and J lost 1, with 13 bases in between. The germline CDR1 and CDR2 sequences are GTSNPN and SVGIG (reference sequence). The CDR3 sequence is CAWKTTGLNYGYTF. The CDR3 DNA follows: TGTGCCTGGAAGACTACAGGGCTTAACTATGGCTACACCTTC.

The CDR3 here is CASGGAGTRHEQYF. As DNA, the CDR3 is TGTGCTAGTGGGGGAGCGGGGACCCGACACGAGCAGTACTTC. This chain joins TRBV12-5 and TRBJ2-7, with 7 bases lining up with TRBD2. Germline-derived CDR1 and CDR2 are LGHNT and FRNRAP. Germline trimming cut 6 bases from V and 5 bases from J; bases unmatched to any gene: 10. The CDR3 is 14 amino acids.

This clone was seen once. V gene TRBV3-1 (or the pseudogene TRBV3-2) combines with J gene TRBJ2-2; 12 bases line up with TRBD2. With V trimmed by 4 bases and J by 6 bases, 6 bases remained unmatched. The germline V gene has CDR1 LGHDT and CDR2 YNNKEL (reference sequence). CDR3 length: 16 amino acids. CDR3 in amino acids: CASSLGLAGFPGELFF. CDR3 coding DNA: TGTGCCAGCAGCCTAGGACTAGCGGGGTTCCCCGGGGAGCTGTTTTTT.

The rearrangement links TRBV29-1 to TRBJ2-1, with 7 bases aligning to TRBD2. V trimming: 8 bases; J trimming: 6 bases; junction bases outside the gene matches: 7. The CDR3 totals 12 residues. Germline CDR1 SQVTM, CDR2 ANQGSEA. As DNA, the CDR3 is TGCAGCCACTTTTCGGGAGGCAATGAGCAGTTCTTC. It yields the protein CSHFSGGNEQFF.

This chain links TRBV18 with TRBJ2-1, with TRBD1 matching over 8 bases. The CDR3 covers 16 residues. CDR1 and CDR2 (germline): KGHSH, LQKENI. V was pared by 6 bases and J by 0 bases, with 7 bases of the junction left unmatched. The CDR3 is CASSPPGTGSYNEQFF. DNA of the CDR3: TGTGCCAGCTCTCCCCCCGGGACAGGCTCCTACAATGAGCAGTTCTTC.

This chain connects TRBV9 to TRBJ2-3, with 7 bases that match TRBD1. The CDR3 sequence is 12 residues long. Germline CDR1 SGDLS, CDR2 YYNGEE. The junction had 1 base not matched to a gene; V was cut back by 6 bases and J by 3 bases. CDR3 amino acids: CASNRGTDTQYF. The CDR3, as DNA: TGTGCCAGCAACAGGGGAACAGATACGCAGTATTTT.

V and J are TRBV5-4 and TRBJ1-1; D is ambiguous. This CDR3 contains 15 residues. Germline V CDR1 and CDR2: SGHNT, YYREEE (reference sequence). V was clipped by 1 base and J by 5 bases, with 15 bases between them. For the CDR3, the DNA is TGTGCCAGCAGCTTGCGATCGGGTAGAGGGACTGAAGCTTTCTTT. Its translation is CASSLRSGRGTEAFF.

The sample holds one count of this clone. The chain links TRBV4-1 to TRBJ2-1; no reliable D call. Trimming removed 0 bases from V and 6 bases from J, with 12 bases in between. Germline-derived CDR1 and CDR2 are MGHRA and YSYEKL. The CDR3 totals 15 residues. The CDR3 loop is CASSQDHRSGNEQFF. The CDR3 DNA sequence: TGCGCCAGCAGCCAAGATCATAGGTCAGGCAATGAGCAGTTCTTC.